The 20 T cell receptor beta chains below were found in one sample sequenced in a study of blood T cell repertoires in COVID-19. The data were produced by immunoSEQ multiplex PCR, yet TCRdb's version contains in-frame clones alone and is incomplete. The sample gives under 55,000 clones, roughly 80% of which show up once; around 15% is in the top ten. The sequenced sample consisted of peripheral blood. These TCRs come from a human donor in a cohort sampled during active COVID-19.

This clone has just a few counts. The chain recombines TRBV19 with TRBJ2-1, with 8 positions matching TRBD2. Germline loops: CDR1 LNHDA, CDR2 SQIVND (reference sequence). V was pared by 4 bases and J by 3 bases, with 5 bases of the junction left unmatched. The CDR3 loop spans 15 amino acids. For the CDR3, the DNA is TGTGCCAGTAGTACCCGACTAGCGCGCTACAATGAGCAGTTCTTC. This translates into CASSTRLARYNEQFF.

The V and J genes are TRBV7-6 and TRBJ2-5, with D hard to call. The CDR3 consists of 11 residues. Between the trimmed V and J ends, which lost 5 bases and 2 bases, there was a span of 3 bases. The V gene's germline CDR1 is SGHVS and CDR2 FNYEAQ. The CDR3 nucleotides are TGTGCCAGCAGCATACAAGAGACCCAGTACTTC. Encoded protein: CASSIQETQYF.

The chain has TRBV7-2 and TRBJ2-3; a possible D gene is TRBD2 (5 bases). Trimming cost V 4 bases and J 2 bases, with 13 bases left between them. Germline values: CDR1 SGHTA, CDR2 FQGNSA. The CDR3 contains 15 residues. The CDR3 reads CASSSRPGNTDTQYF. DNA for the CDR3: TGTGCCAGCAGCTCCCGTCCGGGGAACACAGATACGCAGTATTTT.

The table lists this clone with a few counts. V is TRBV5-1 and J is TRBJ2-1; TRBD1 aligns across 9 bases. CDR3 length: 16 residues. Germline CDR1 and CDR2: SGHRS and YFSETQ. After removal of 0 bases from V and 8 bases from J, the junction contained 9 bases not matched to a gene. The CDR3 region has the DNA TGCGCCAGCAGCTTGGGGTGGGGACAGGGTAACGATGAGCAGTTCTTC. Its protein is CASSLGWGQGNDEQFF.

The CDR3 spells CASRPGDQETQYF. The CDR3 DNA reads as TGCGCCAGCAGACCCGGGGACCAAGAGACCCAGTACTTC. This chain joins TRBV5-1 and TRBJ2-5; D possibly corresponds to TRBD2 (5 bases). CDR1 and CDR2 (germline): SGHRS, YFSETQ. V was cut by 5 bases and J by 0 bases, with 8 bases left in between. This CDR3 has 13 amino acids.

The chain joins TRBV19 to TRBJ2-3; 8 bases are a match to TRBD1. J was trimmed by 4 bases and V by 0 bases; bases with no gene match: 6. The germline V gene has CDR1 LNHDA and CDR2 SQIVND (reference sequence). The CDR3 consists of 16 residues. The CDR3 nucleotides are TGTGCCAGTAGTATAGATGTTGCAGGGGGCGCAGATACGCAGTATTTT. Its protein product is CASSIDVAGGADTQYF.

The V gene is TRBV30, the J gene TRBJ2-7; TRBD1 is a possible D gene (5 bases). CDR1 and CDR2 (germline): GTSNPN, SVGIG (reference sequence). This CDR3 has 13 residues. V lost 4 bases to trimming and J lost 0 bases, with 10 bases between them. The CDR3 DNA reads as TGTGCCTGGATGCTCAGGGTCTCCTACGAGCAGTACTTC. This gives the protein CAWMLRVSYEQYF.

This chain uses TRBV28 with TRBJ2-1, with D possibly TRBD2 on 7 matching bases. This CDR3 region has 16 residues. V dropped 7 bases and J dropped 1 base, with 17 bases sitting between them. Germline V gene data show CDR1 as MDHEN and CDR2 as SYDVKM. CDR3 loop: CASKRGGSLSYNEQFF. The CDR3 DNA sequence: TGTGCCAGCAAAAGGGGGGGGAGTCTGTCCTACAATGAGCAGTTCTTC.

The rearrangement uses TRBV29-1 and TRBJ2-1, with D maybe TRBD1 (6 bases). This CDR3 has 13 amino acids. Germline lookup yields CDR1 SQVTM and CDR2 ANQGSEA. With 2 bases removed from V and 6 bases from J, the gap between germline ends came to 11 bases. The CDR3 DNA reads TGCAGCGTTGAAAAGGAGACAGGCAATGAGCAGTTCTTC. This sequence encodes CSVEKETGNEQFF.

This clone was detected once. The CDR3 region is CASSPGGQGSSGNTIYF. Written as DNA, the CDR3 is TGTGCCAGCAGCCCCGGGGGACAGGGAAGCTCTGGAAACACCATATATTTT. This chain connects TRBV5-4 to TRBJ1-3, with 9 bases fitting TRBD1. Germline CDR1 and CDR2: SGHNT and YYREEE (reference sequence). Trimming cost V 4 bases and J 0 bases; bases outside gene matches: 8. The CDR3 has 17 amino acids. Full variable domain (rest looked up from reference TRBV5-4 and TRBJ1-3): ETGVTQSPTHLIKTRGQQVTLRCSSQSGHNTVSWYQQALGQGPQFIFQYYREEENGRGNFPPRFSGLQFPNYSSELNVNALELDDSALYLCASSPGGQGSSGNTIYFGEGSWLTVV.

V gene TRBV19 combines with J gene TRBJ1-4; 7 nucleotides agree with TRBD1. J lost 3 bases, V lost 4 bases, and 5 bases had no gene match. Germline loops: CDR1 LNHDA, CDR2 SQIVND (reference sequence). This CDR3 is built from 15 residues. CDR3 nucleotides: TGTGCCAGTAGTAGGAGGGGGCTAGCTAATGAAAAACTGTTTTTT. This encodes CASSRRGLANEKLFF.

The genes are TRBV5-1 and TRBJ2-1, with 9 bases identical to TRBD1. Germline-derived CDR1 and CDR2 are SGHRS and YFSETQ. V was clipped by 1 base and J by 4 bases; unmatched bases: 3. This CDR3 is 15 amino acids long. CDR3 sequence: CASSLSTGGYNEQFF. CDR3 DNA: TGCGCCAGCAGCTTGTCGACAGGGGGATACAATGAGCAGTTCTTC.

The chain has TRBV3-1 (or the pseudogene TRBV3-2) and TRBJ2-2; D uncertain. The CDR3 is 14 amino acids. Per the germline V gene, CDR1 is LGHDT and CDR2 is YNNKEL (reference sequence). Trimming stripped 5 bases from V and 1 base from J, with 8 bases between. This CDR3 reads CASSGVGNTGELFF. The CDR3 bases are TGTGCCAGCAGCGGAGTGGGGAACACCGGGGAGCTGTTTTTT.

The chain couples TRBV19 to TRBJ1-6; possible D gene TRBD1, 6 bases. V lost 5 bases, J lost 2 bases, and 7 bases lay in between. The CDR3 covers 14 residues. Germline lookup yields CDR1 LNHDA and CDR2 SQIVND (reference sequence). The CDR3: CASSQGTYNSPLHF. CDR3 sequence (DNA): TGTGCCAGTAGTCAGGGGACCTATAATTCACCCCTCCACTTT.

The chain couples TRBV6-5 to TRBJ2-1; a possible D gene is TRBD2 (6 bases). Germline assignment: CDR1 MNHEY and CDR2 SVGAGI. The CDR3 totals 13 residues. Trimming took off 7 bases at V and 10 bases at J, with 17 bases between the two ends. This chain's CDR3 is CASTDRLEDEQFF. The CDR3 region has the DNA TGTGCCAGCACCGACCGACTAGAAGACGAGCAGTTCTTC.

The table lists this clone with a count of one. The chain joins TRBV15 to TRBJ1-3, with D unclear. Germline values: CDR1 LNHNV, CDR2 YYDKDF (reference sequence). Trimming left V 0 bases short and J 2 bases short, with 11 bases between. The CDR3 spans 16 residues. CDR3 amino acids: CATSRDWGDTGNTIYF. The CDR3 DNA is TGTGCCACCAGCAGAGATTGGGGAGACACTGGAAACACCATATATTTT.

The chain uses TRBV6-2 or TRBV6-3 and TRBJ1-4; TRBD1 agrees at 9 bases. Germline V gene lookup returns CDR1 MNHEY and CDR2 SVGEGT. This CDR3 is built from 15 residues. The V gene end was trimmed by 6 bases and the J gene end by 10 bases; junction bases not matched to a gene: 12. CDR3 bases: TGTGCCAGCAGCCTGGGACAGGGAATGATTGGAAAACTGTTTTTT. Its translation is CASSLGQGMIGKLFF.

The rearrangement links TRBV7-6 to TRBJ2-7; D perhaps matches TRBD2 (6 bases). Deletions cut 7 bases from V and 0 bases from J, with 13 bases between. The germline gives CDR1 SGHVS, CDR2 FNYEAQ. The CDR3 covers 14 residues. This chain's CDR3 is CASTPRGSSYEQYF. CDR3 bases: TGTGCCAGCACCCCACGGGGGTCCTCCTACGAGCAGTACTTC.

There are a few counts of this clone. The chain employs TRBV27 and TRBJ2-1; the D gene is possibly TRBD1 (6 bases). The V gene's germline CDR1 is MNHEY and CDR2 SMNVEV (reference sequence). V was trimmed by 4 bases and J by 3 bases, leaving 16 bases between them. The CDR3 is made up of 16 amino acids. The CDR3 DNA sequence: TGTGCCAGCAGTTCCCCCGGGACAAGGGGCTACAATGAGCAGTTCTTC. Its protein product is CASSSPGTRGYNEQFF.

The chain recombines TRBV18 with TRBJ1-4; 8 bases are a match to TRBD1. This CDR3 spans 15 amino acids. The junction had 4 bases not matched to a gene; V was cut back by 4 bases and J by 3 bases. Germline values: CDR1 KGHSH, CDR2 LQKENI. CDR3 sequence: CASSRGQGPNEKLFF. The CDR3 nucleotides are TGTGCCAGCTCACGTGGACAGGGCCCTAATGAAAAACTGTTTTTT.